The TCR beta chain under discussion was sequenced for a study of PD-1 blockade in classical Hodgkin lymphoma. Overall study findings and caveats: CD4+ TCR diversity rose significantly by C4D1, and CD8+ TCR diversity did not. When nivolumab was started under 1 year after ASCT, patients were excluded.

With 3 bases removed from V and 5 bases from J, the gap between germline ends came to 19 bases. Germline-derived CDR1 and CDR2 are ENHRY and SYGVKD. CDR3 length equals 16 residues. Using immunoSEQ multiplex PCR, the repertoire was profiled, and TCRdb retains in-frame clones only, with some absent. This table has approximately 57,000 clones, 75% to 95% appearing once. Concerning this clone itself: The antigen remains unidentified.

No patient escaped relapse after autologous stem cell transplantation, and brentuximab vedotin exposure varied. The receptor's source is a human donor with classical Hodgkin lymphoma. The genes are TRBV10-3 and TRBJ2-5, with D perhaps being TRBD1 or TRBD2 (5 bases each). Sequenced material: peripheral blood mononuclear cells (PBMCs), taken before the second cycle of nivolumab. In DNA, the CDR3 is TGTGCCATCAGTGATGGGATAGATGGGGGAACGGAGACCCAGTACTTC. It specifies CAISDGIDGGTETQYF.